The 2 T cell receptor beta chains listed next were all sequenced from one sample in a study of T cells in women clearing cervical HPV infection. The assay was immunoSEQ multiplex PCR, and TCRdb's table has in-frame clones only and misses some. In all, the sample yields roughly 30,000 clones. What was sequenced was blood buffy coat. Receptors originate from a woman aged 18 to 75 with a cervical HPV16 infection that either progressed to CIN3+ or cleared (not recorded which).

On this clone: Read data end 3 residues before the CDR3 end; the end is taken from the germline J gene. The rearrangement joins TRBV19 to TRBJ2-7; 7 bases are a match to TRBD1. Per the germline V gene, CDR1 is LNHDA and CDR2 is SQIVND (reference sequence). The ends lost 0 bases at V and 3 bases at J; junction bases unmatched: 2. The CDR3 is 14 residues long. The covered CDR3 bases are TGTGCCAGTAGTATAGAACCAGGGGGCTACGAG. Protein product: CASSIEPGGYE. The entire CDR3 sequence reads CASSIEPGGYEQYF. Full variable domain (remainder filled in from reference TRBV19 and TRBJ2-7): DGGITQSPKYLFRKEGQNVTLSCEQNLNHDAMYWYRQDPGQGLRLIYYSQIVNDFQKGDIAEGYSVSREKKESFPLTVTSAQKNPTAFYLCASSIEPGGYEQYFGPGTRLTVT.

As for this clone: Read sequence stops 3 residues before the CDR3 end, and the germline J gene provides the missing end. V usage is TRBV5-4 and J usage is TRBJ2-6; 9 nucleotides align to TRBD1. CDR1 is SGHNT and CDR2 is YYREEE in the germline V gene (reference sequence). J lost 10 bases, V lost 0 bases, and 2 bases had no gene match. The CDR3 totals 14 residues. The sequenced part of the CDR3 DNA is TGTGCCAGCAGCTTGGGGGGACAGGGAAACGTC. Protein product: CASSLGGQGNV. The full CDR3 is CASSLGGQGNVLTF.